This T cell receptor (beta chain) was observed in a study of spatial heterogeneity in lung cancer. Study results and limitations: Ubiquitous expanded tumor TCRs surfaced in blood more at resection than they did at follow-up.

Documented time point: sample taken at primary tumor resection. Unsorted whole RNA of tumor, nontumor lung or frozen PBMC was sequenced. Carried by each TCR cDNA molecule was a unique molecular identifier. TCRdb analysed the 5' RACE reads with MiXCR anew, one entry per CDR3 protein. Of roughly 48,000 distinct CDR3 sequences listed, around 5.2% were seen once; the top ten hold 11%. Turning to this clonotype: What it binds is unknown.

J lost 3 bases, V lost 0 bases, and 3 bases had no gene match. From germline, CDR1 is SGHTA and CDR2 FQGNSA. This CDR3 is 15 amino acids long. The sequence was obtained from a male donor with early-stage non-small cell lung cancer. The J gene is TRBJ2-5, the V gene TRBV7-2; TRBD2 matches at 8 bases. This sample comprised PBMCs, obtained at surgery. DNA for the CDR3: TGTGCCAGCAGCTTAGCGAGCGGGAGTAAAGAGACCCAGTACTTC. This encodes CASSLASGSKETQYF. Complete variable domain (other parts from reference TRBV7-2 and TRBJ2-5): GAGVSQSPSNKVTEKGKDVELRCDPISGHTALYWYRQSLGQGLEFLIYFQGNSAPDKSGLPSDRFSAERTGGSVSTLTIQRTQQEDSAVYLCASSLASGSKETQYFGPGTRLLVL.